This T cell receptor beta chain was observed in a study of T cell responses to AZD1222 COVID-19 vaccine (dated by TCRdb to the early 2020s). For context, the study as a whole: TCR sequencing was performed for about 240 trial participants, of whom 200 to 220 were given two doses of AZD1222 and roughly 25 were given two doses of MenACWY control vaccine. Enrollment into the trials was organized by age into subgroups of 18-55, 56-69 and 70-plus years, and those subgroups contained about 160, 30 and 59 TCR-sequenced participants, respectively.

Comments on this clone: The target of this receptor is not known. No base qualities exist here, and no much larger clone lies one base off it.

Explained via the paper, the time point label denotes: about 28 days (+/-7) after the second vaccine dose. AZD1222 recipients whose second dose came at about 4 weeks and those whose second dose came at about 12 weeks were combined into one group, since spike-specific TCR depth and breadth did not differ between the two schedules. Vaccinee samples were obtained from the UK trials COV001 and COV002, which included a single-blind randomized controlled phase 2/3 trial of AZD1222 (ChAdOx1 nCoV-19) in healthy adults. Trial participant PBMC samples were collected at day 0 and day 28 after the second dose for TCRbeta chain sequencing. CDR3 length: 12 amino acids, cysteine to phenylalanine. The only DNA kept is the CDR3, 36 bases in frame from the first base. The germline V gene provides CDR1 SGHNT and CDR2 YENEEA. Trimming at the junction amounts to 5 bases on V and 0 bases on J, and the germline ends lie 4 bases apart.

Study-wide conclusions, independent of this receptor: CD4 TCRs associated with the vaccine covered the entire spike protein, and the dominant responses were in regions 160-218 and 743-854. In the small 56-69-year group, the increase in depth fell short of significance, most likely because of low power. Because no samples from the day 14 peak response were available, repertoires could be characterized only after the peak T cell response. Most participants were white British and females outnumbered males, and the authors suggested that clonal diversity may have been underestimated. Nearly half of unique spike-specific TCRs reportedly recognized epitopes outside regions mutated in the B.1.351 and B.1.1.7 variants. Spike-specific TCR breadth and depth rose significantly after two AZD1222 doses compared with day 0 and with MenACWY recipients. Conclusions about previously exposed vaccinees were limited because only a handful of AZD1222 recipients were SARS-CoV-2 seropositive at baseline.

The CDR3 regions of human TCRbeta chains were analyzed by immunosequencing. In the paper's pipeline: Repertoire TCRs were matched against a reference library of SARS-CoV-2-specific TCRs generated with the MIRA antigen-specificity platform. Breadth was defined as the fraction of unique TCRs that were SARS-CoV-2-associated. Depth was defined as the fraction of total T cells that were SARS-CoV-2-associated. Each spike-specific TCR was assigned to its reactive spike region and to a CD4 or CD8 class using the MIRA data. Log10-transformed breadth and depth values were compared by one-way ANOVA with Sidak's multiple comparisons tests. The table comes from immuneACCESS by way of TCRdb, which keeps in-frame sequences with V and J called. Part of the clones is missing from these tables; in studies checked, under half for an unresolved V gene and the rest for unknown reasons. D and trimming were read from the DNA, whereas the V and J calls and clone size are those reported in that table. The sample profile shows approximately 61,000 clones; around 81% of them were found once. The ten largest account for 20% to 30% of the sample.

The clonotype comes from an adult who received the AZD1222 COVID-19 vaccine. Sequenced here: peripheral blood, sampled 28 days after the second AZD1222 dose. The rearrangement combines TRBV11-3 with TRBJ2-5, with no confident D gene call. For the CDR3, the sequence is CASSRYQETQYF. The bases read TGTGCCAGCAGCCGGTACCAAGAGACCCAGTACTTC.